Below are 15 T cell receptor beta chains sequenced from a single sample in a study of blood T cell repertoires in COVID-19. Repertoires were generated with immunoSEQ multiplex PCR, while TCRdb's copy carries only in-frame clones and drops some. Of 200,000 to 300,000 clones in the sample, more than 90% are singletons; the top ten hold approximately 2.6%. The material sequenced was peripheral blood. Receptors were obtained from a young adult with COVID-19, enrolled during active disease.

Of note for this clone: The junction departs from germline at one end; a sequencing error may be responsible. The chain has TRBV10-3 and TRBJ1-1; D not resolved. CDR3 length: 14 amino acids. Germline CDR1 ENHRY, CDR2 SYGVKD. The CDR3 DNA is TGTGCCATCAGTGATTCACCTACTCCACCCGGGGTCATCTTT. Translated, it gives CAISDSPTPPGVIF.

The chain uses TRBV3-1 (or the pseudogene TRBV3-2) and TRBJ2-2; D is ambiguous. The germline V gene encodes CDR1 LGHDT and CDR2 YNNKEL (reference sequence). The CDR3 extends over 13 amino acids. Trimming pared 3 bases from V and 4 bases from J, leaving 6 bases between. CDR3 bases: TGTGCCAGCAGCCATCGCAGCACCGGGGAGCTGTTTTTT. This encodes CASSHRSTGELFF.

Here the CDR3 DNA reads TGCAGTGCTACCCAGGGGAATGAGCAGTTCTTC. It encodes CSATQGNEQFF. The V and J genes are TRBV20-1 and TRBJ2-1, with D possibly being TRBD1 (6 bases). V was shortened by 4 bases and J by 7 bases, with 8 bases between the two germline ends. The CDR3 totals 11 residues. Germline V CDR1 and CDR2: DFQATT, SNEGSKA (reference sequence).

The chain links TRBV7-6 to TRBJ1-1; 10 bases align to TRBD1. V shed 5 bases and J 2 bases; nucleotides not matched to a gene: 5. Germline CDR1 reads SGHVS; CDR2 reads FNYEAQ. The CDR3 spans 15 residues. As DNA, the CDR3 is TGTGCCAGCAGCGACCCGACAGGGGGCAACACTGAAGCTTTCTTT. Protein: CASSDPTGGNTEAFF.

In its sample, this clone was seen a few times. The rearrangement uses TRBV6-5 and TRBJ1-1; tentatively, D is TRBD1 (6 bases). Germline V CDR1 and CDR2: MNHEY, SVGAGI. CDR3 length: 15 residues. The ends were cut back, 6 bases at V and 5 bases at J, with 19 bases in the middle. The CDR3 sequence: CASRTKTGSITEAFF. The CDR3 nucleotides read TGTGCCAGCAGAACCAAAACAGGGAGTATTACTGAAGCTTTCTTT.

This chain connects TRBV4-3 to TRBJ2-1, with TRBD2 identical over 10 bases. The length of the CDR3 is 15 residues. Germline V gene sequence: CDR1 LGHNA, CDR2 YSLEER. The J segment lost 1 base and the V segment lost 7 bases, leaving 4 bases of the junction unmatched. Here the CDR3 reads CASKGGLASYNEQFF. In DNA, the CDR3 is TGCGCCAGCAAAGGGGGACTAGCGTCCTACAATGAGCAGTTCTTC.

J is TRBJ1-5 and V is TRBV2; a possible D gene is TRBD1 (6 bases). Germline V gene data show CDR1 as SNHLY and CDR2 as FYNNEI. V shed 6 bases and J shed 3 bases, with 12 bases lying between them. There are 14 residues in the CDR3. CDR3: CASRQTGSNQPQHF. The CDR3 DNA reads TGTGCCAGCAGGCAGACAGGATCCAATCAGCCCCAGCATTTT.

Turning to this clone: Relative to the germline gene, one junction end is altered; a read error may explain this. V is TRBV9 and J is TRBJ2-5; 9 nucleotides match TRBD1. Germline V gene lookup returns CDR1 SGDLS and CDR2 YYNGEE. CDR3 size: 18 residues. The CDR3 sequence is CASSVDGRTGDLQGTQYF. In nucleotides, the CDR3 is TGTGCCAGCAGCGTAGATGGGAGGACAGGGGACCTCCAAGGGACCCAGTACTTC.

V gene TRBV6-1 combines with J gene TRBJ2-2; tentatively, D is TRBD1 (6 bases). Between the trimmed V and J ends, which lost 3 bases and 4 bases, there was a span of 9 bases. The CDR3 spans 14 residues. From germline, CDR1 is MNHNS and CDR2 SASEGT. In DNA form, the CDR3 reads TGTGCCAGCAGTGATCAGGGGTTCACCGGGGAGCTGTTTTTT. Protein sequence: CASSDQGFTGELFF.

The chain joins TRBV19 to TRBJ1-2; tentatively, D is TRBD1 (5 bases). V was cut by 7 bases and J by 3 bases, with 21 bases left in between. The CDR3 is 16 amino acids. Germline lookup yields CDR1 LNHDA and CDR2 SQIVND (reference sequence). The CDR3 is CASTLQGEQNHYGYTF. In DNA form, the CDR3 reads TGTGCCAGTACCCTTCAAGGGGAACAGAATCACTATGGCTACACCTTC.

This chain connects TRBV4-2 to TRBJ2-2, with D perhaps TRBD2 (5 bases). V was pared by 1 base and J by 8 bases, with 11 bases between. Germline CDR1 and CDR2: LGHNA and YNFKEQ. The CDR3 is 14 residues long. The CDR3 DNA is TGTGCCAGCAGCCAAGGAGCGGCGTCGGGGGAGCTGTTTTTT. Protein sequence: CASSQGAASGELFF.

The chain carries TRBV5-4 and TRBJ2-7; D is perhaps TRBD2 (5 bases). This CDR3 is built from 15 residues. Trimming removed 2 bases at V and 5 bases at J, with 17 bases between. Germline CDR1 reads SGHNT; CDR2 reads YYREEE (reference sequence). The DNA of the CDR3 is TGTGCCAGCAGCTTCCCTAGCAGGAGAATCAACGAGCAGTACTTC. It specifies CASSFPSRRINEQYF. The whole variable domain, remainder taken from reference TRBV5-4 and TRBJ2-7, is ETGVTQSPTHLIKTRGQQVTLRCSSQSGHNTVSWYQQALGQGPQFIFQYYREEENGRGNFPPRFSGLQFPNYSSELNVNALELDDSALYLCASSFPSRRINEQYFGPGTRLTVT.

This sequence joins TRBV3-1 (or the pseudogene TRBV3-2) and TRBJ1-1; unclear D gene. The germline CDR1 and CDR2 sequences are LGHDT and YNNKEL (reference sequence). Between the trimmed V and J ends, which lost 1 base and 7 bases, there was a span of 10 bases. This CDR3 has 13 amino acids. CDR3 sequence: CASSQGGSDEAFF. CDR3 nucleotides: TGTGCCAGCAGCCAAGGAGGGTCGGATGAAGCTTTCTTT.

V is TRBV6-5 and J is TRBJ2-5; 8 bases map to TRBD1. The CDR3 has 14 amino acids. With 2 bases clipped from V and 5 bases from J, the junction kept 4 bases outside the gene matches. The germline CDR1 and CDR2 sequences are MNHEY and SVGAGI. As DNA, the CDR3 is TGTGCCAGCAGTTACAGTCAGGGGGCTGAGACCCAGTACTTC. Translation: CASSYSQGAETQYF.

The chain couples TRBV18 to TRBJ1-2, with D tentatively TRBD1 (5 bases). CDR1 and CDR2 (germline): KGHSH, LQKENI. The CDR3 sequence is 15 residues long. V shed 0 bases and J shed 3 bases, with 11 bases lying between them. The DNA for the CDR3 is TGTGCCAGCTCACCACCAGGGGCTAAGGACTATGGCTACACCTTC. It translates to CASSPPGAKDYGYTF. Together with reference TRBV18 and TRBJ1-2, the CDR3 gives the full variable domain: NAGVMQNPRHLVRRRGQEARLRCSPMKGHSHVYWYRQLPEEGLKFMVYLQKENIIDESGMPKERFSAEFPKEGPSILRIQQVVRGDSAAYFCASSPPGAKDYGYTFGSGTRLTVV.